The rows below give T cell receptor beta chains drawn from one sample of a study of blood T cell repertoires in COVID-19. Method: immunoSEQ multiplex PCR; TCRdb's copy keeps in-frame clones and lacks some. In the table there are more than 150,000 clones, approximately 84% of which are singletons. The material sequenced was peripheral blood. The receptors were sampled from a human donor in a cohort sampled during active COVID-19. Both conserved end residues are part of each CDR3. D genes are given only for firm matches. Size is stated for part of the rows, as once, few or many counts, or as a class when the clone is expanded.

d_call,cdr3_length,clone_size,j_call,v_call,cdr3_aa,cdr3_nt
TRBD2,13,.,TRBJ2-7,TRBV5-1,CASRLAGNYEQYF,TGCGCCAGCAGACTAGCGGGTAACTACGAGCAGTACTTC
.,13,.,TRBJ2-1,TRBV4-2,CASSQERGGLKFF,TGTGCCAGCAGCCAAGAAAGGGGAGGACTTAAGTTCTTC
.,15,once,TRBJ1-3,TRBV11-2,CASSVAGVSGNTIYF,TGTGCCAGCAGCGTAGCGGGGGTCTCTGGAAACACCATATATTTT
.,17,.,TRBJ1-3,TRBV5-6,CASSLFFDGRQGNTIYF,TGTGCCAGCAGCTTGTTCTTTGACGGGAGGCAAGGGAACACCATATATTTT
.,12,.,TRBJ2-3,TRBV9,CASSVVTDTQYF,TGTGCCAGCAGCGTAGTAACAGATACGCAGTATTTT
TRBD2,14,.,TRBJ2-1,TRBV10-1,CASSASGGLHEQFF,TGCGCCAGCAGTGCTAGCGGGGGGCTGCATGAGCAGTTCTTC
.,12,.,TRBJ1-5,TRBV6-4,CASSESRQPQHF,TGTGCCAGCAGTGAGTCGCGTCAGCCCCAGCATTTT
TRBD2,15,.,TRBJ2-3,TRBV4-1,CASSQTSGGSDTQYF,TGCGCCAGCAGCCAAACTAGCGGGGGGTCGGATACGCAGTATTTT
.,15,.,TRBJ1-2,TRBV11-2,CASSVQGRLHSGYTF,TGTGCCAGCAGCGTGCAGGGGCGGCTACATAGCGGCTACACCTTC
TRBD2,13,few,TRBJ2-3,TRBV30,CAWTAGGIDTQYF,TGTGCCTGGACAGCGGGGGGGATAGATACGCAGTATTTT
.,13,.,TRBJ1-1,TRBV30,CAWSVRRGTEAFF,TGTGCCTGGAGTGTAAGGAGGGGAACTGAAGCTTTCTTT
TRBD1,16,.,TRBJ1-4,TRBV5-1,CASSWIGTGDREKLFF,TGCGCCAGCAGCTGGATTGGGACAGGGGATCGGGAAAAACTGTTTTTT
.,12,.,TRBJ1-1,TRBV12-3/TRBV12-4,CASTDGGAEAFF,TGTGCCAGCACCGATGGGGGGGCTGAAGCTTTCTTT
TRBD2,16,.,TRBJ2-3,TRBV28,CASSLTSGGAADTQYF,TGTGCCAGCAGTTTAACTAGCGGGGGGGCAGCAGATACGCAGTATTTT
.,13,.,TRBJ1-2,TRBV18,CASSPPEIYGYTF,TGTGCCAGCTCACCCCCAGAAATCTATGGCTACACCTTC
.,13,many,TRBJ2-1,TRBV11-3,CASSLEHYNEQFF,TGTGCCAGCAGCTTAGAACACTACAATGAGCAGTTCTTC